This TCR beta chain is from a study of cytomegalovirus exposure and HLA in healthy donors. The study's findings and limits: Across donors, presence/absence analyses took sequencing depth to be roughly uniform.

The PCR used 60 Vbeta and 13 Jbeta primers. Generated by immunoSEQ multiplex PCR, the TCRdb table keeps only in-frame clones and is missing some. There are 170,000 or so clones in the sample; around 83% occur only once, and 1.6% lies in the top ten. Germline CDR1 and CDR2: KGHSH and LQKENI. Trimming took 2 bases from V and 4 from J, leaving 5 bases between them. CDR3 length equals 12 residues. This clone was seen a single time. Its antigen is not identified. Sequences were obtained from PBMCs. The clonotype comes from a man aged 45-65 years in good health and CMV-seronegative. The V gene is TRBV18, the J gene TRBJ1-2; the D gene is possibly TRBD1 (5 bases). CDR3 DNA sequence: TGTGCCAGCTCACCAAGGGGCTATGGCTACACCTTC. Its translation: CASSPRGYGYTF.